One and the same sample provided the 28 T cell receptor beta chains below, sequenced in a study of T cell responses to AZD1222 COVID-19 vaccine (dated by TCRdb to the early 2020s). The library was prepared using the immunoSEQ multiplex PCR assay. Here the immuneACCESS table is served through TCRdb, limited to in-frame sequences with V and J called. Missing clones are a known gap in these copies; in checked studies unresolved V genes cover under half, and the rest lacks a known reason. In this sample the table shows fewer than 120,000 clones, around nine tenths of which occur a single time. Of the sample, 2.5% to 3.5% falls within the top ten clones. The time point label, as the study defines it: baseline before first vaccination. The sample was peripheral blood, taken on day 0 of AZD1222 vaccination. The source of these receptors is an adult in good health.

The gene calls are TRBV19 and TRBJ1-1, with a tentative D call TRBD1 (6 bases). Looked up from germline, CDR1 is LNHDA and CDR2 is SQIVND (reference sequence). This CDR3 comprises 15 residues. V was shortened by 4 bases and J by 4 bases, with 16 bases between the two germline ends. CDR3 region: CASSNRDIFGTEAFF. The CDR3 DNA follows: TGTGCCAGTAGTAACCGGGACATCTTTGGCACTGAAGCTTTCTTT. The full variable domain, completed using reference TRBV19 and TRBJ1-1, is DGGITQSPKYLFRKEGQNVTLSCEQNLNHDAMYWYRQDPGQGLRLIYYSQIVNDFQKGDIAEGYSVSREKKESFPLTVTSAQKNPTAFYLCASSNRDIFGTEAFFGQGTRLTVV.

The rearrangement uses TRBV24-1 and TRBJ2-3, with D unresolved. CDR1 is KGHDR, CDR2 SFDVKD, per germline. The length of the CDR3 is 15 residues. Trimming removed 0 bases from V and 1 base from J, with 7 bases in between. The CDR3 sequence is CATSDLGQGTDTQYF. Here the CDR3 DNA reads TGTGCCACCAGTGATTTGGGGCAAGGCACAGATACGCAGTATTTT.

This chain connects TRBV7-3 to TRBJ2-3; D unclear. From germline, CDR1 is SGHTA and CDR2 FQGTGA. V dropped 4 bases and J dropped 3 bases, with 11 bases sitting between them. CDR3 size: 14 residues. CDR3 in amino acids: CASSSSRPTDTQYF. CDR3 coding DNA: TGTGCCAGCAGCTCCTCCCGCCCGACAGATACGCAGTATTTT.

The J gene is TRBJ1-5, the V gene TRBV28, with D tentatively TRBD1 (5 bases). The CDR3 extends over 14 amino acids. V was shortened by 7 bases and J by 0 bases, with 10 bases between the two germline ends. The V gene's germline CDR1 is MDHEN and CDR2 SYDVKM. CDR3 protein: CASKIRDSNQPQHF. CDR3 nucleotides: TGTGCCAGCAAAATCAGGGATAGCAATCAGCCCCAGCATTTT.

Here the CDR3 reads CASSPAGTGSYNEQFF. In nucleotides, the CDR3 is TGTGCCAGCAGTCCCGCCGGGACAGGGAGTTACAATGAGCAGTTCTTC. The chain has TRBV28 and TRBJ2-1, with 9 nucleotides matching TRBD1. This CDR3 has 16 amino acids. Germline-derived CDR1 and CDR2 are MDHEN and SYDVKM. V was clipped by 5 bases and J by 4 bases; unmatched bases: 9.

The chain joins TRBV28 to TRBJ2-2, with D perhaps matching TRBD1 (5 bases). CDR1 and CDR2 from the germline V gene are MDHEN and SYDVKM. Trimming took 6 bases from V and 4 from J, leaving 9 bases between them. This CDR3 has 13 amino acids. The CDR3 region has the DNA TGTGCCAGCAGACCAGGGTCCACCGGGGAGCTGTTTTTT. Translation: CASRPGSTGELFF.

The V call is TRBV9, the J call TRBJ2-7, with 8 bases aligning to TRBD2. The CDR3 covers 15 residues. Germline V gene sequence: CDR1 SGDLS, CDR2 YYNGEE. With 4 bases clipped from V and 4 bases from J, the junction kept 10 bases outside the gene matches. In nucleotides, the CDR3 is TGTGCCAGCAGCCCCTCCGGACTAGCAAGTTACGAGCAGTACTTC. This translates into CASSPSGLASYEQYF. Supplemented by reference TRBV9 and TRBJ2-7, the full variable domain reads DSGVTQTPKHLITATGQRVTLRCSPRSGDLSVYWYQQSLDQGLQFLIQYYNGEERAKGNILERFSAQQFPDLHSELNLSSLELGDSALYFCASSPSGLASYEQYFGPGTRLTVT.

J is TRBJ2-1 and V is TRBV5-1, with 13 bases that match TRBD2. Trimming at V came to 5 bases and at J to 2 bases, leaving 7 bases not matched to a gene. Germline-derived CDR1 and CDR2 are SGHRS and YFSETQ. The CDR3 contains 17 residues. CDR3 protein: CASRTGLAGVAYNEQFF. The CDR3 nucleotides are TGCGCCAGCAGGACTGGACTAGCGGGAGTAGCCTACAATGAGCAGTTCTTC. Together with reference TRBV5-1 and TRBJ2-1, the CDR3 gives the full variable domain: KAGVTQTPRYLIKTRGQQVTLSCSPISGHRSVSWYQQTPGQGLQFLFEYFSETQRNKGNFPGRFSGRQFSNSRSEMNVSTLELGDSALYLCASRTGLAGVAYNEQFFGPGTRLTVL.

V usage is TRBV7-8 and J usage is TRBJ1-3; possibly TRBD1 for D (6 bases). Trimming removed 5 bases from V and 1 base from J, with 9 bases in between. The CDR3 extends over 14 amino acids. Germline V CDR1 and CDR2: SGHVS, FQNEAQ. CDR3 loop: CASSLGTSGNTIYF. The CDR3 nucleotides are TGTGCCAGCAGCCTGGGGACATCTGGAAACACCATATATTTT.

The rearrangement joins TRBV7-2 to TRBJ1-1; D gene uncertain. This CDR3 has 12 amino acids. Germline values: CDR1 SGHTA, CDR2 FQGNSA. Trimming took 5 bases from V and 3 from J, leaving 7 bases between them. This chain's CDR3 is CASSRLDTEAFF. In nucleotides, the CDR3 is TGTGCCAGCAGCCGGCTCGACACTGAAGCTTTCTTT.

V usage is TRBV7-9 and J usage is TRBJ2-1; 11 bases line up with TRBD2. The CDR3 length is 16 residues. J gave up 3 bases and V 5 bases, and 6 bases lay outside the gene matches. From germline, CDR1 is SEHNR and CDR2 FQNEAQ (reference sequence). CDR3 in amino acids: CASSNLAGGDYNEQFF. The CDR3 bases are TGTGCCAGCAGCAATCTAGCGGGAGGAGACTACAATGAGCAGTTCTTC.

The V gene is TRBV11-1, the J gene TRBJ2-2, with D possibly being TRBD2 (5 bases). V was trimmed by 5 bases and J by 2 bases, leaving 15 bases between them. This CDR3 region has 16 residues. Germline V lookup: CDR1 SGHAT, CDR2 FQDESV (reference sequence). The CDR3 DNA reads as TGTGCCAGCAGCCCATCCGGCGGGTATAACACCGGGGAGCTGTTTTTT. Translation: CASSPSGGYNTGELFF.

The chain uses TRBV19 and TRBJ2-1, with a possible D match to TRBD2 (5 bases). CDR3 length: 14 amino acids. Trimming removed 6 bases from V and 5 bases from J, with 14 bases in between. CDR1 is LNHDA and CDR2 is SQIVND in the germline V gene (reference sequence). The CDR3 region is CASSPGLANNEQFF. The CDR3 region has the DNA TGTGCCAGTAGCCCAGGACTGGCCAACAATGAGCAGTTCTTC.

This sequence joins TRBV28 and TRBJ1-2; D is possibly TRBD1 (5 bases). The V gene's germline CDR1 is MDHEN and CDR2 SYDVKM. The CDR3 covers 13 residues. V was trimmed by 6 bases and J by 6 bases, leaving 14 bases between them. The CDR3 DNA sequence: TGTGCCAGCAGGACCCCCGGAGGGGATGGCTACACCTTC. It yields the protein CASRTPGGDGYTF.

This chain uses TRBV19 with TRBJ1-5, with D possibly matching TRBD1 (6 bases). The V gene lost 8 bases and the J gene lost 7 bases, with 24 bases spanning the gap. Germline CDR1 is LNHDA and CDR2 is SQIVND (reference sequence). The CDR3 has 16 residues. The CDR3 here is CASLEYGGRGGQPQHF. The CDR3 coding sequence is TGTGCCAGTCTCGAATACGGGGGCCGAGGGGGACAGCCCCAGCATTTT. The full variable domain, rest sourced from reference TRBV19 and TRBJ1-5, is DGGITQSPKYLFRKEGQNVTLSCEQNLNHDAMYWYRQDPGQGLRLIYYSQIVNDFQKGDIAEGYSVSREKKESFPLTVTSAQKNPTAFYLCASLEYGGRGGQPQHFGDGTRLSIL.

This clone was seen a handful of times. The CDR3, as DNA: TGTGCCAGCAGCCGGCCCCCCACCTACGAGCAGTACTTC. As protein: CASSRPPTYEQYF. The chain joins TRBV5-5 to TRBJ2-7; D unresolved. The germline CDR1 and CDR2 sequences are SGHKS and YYEKEE (reference sequence). Trimming stripped 4 bases from V and 2 bases from J, with 10 bases between. This CDR3 region has 13 residues.

CDR3 DNA sequence: TGTGCCAGCACCCAAGGGCGGGGATTCTCTGGAAACACCATATATTTT. This codes for CASTQGRGFSGNTIYF. V and J are TRBV5-4 and TRBJ1-3; D not certain. The CDR3 consists of 16 residues. Germline V CDR1 and CDR2: SGHNT, YYREEE (reference sequence). V was shortened by 6 bases and J by 0 bases, with 16 bases between the two germline ends.

The chain is built from TRBV30 and TRBJ2-2, with a tentative D call TRBD1 (5 bases). V lost 0 bases, J lost 8 bases, and 13 bases lay in between. The CDR3 contains 14 residues. Germline V gene lookup returns CDR1 GTSNPN and CDR2 SVGIG (reference sequence). CDR3 residues: CAWSVGQSLGELFF. CDR3 nucleotide sequence: TGTGCCTGGAGTGTGGGGCAGAGTCTGGGGGAGCTGTTTTTT. Using reference TRBV30 and TRBJ2-2 for the parts outside the CDR3, the full variable domain is SQTIHQWPATLVQPVGSPLSLECTVEGTSNPNLYWYRQAAGRGLQLLFYSVGIGQISSEVPQNLSASRPQDRQFILSSKKLLLSDSGFYLCAWSVGQSLGELFFGEGSRLTVL.

This chain joins TRBV3-1 (or the pseudogene TRBV3-2) and TRBJ2-4; 7 bases agree with TRBD1. Trimming removed 0 bases from V and 1 base from J; junction bases left unmatched: 0. The CDR3 consists of 15 residues. Germline assignment: CDR1 LGHDT and CDR2 YNNKEL (reference sequence). The CDR3 sequence: CASSQDRGAKNIQYF. The CDR3 DNA reads TGTGCCAGCAGCCAAGACAGGGGGGCCAAAAACATTCAGTACTTC.

This chain uses TRBV10-3 with TRBJ2-7; D is ambiguous. This CDR3 is 11 amino acids long. Germline CDR1 reads ENHRY; CDR2 reads SYGVKD. Trimming took 6 bases from V and 6 from J, leaving 9 bases between them. In DNA form, the CDR3 reads TGTGCCATCAGCGTCGGTGGCGAGCAGTACTTC. This gives the protein CAISVGGEQYF.

The J gene is TRBJ2-1, the V gene TRBV12-5; 9 bases are shared with TRBD2. Germline CDR1 is LGHNT and CDR2 is FRNRAP. The CDR3 spans 13 residues. After removal of 8 bases from V and 9 bases from J, the junction contained 8 bases not matched to a gene. The CDR3 sequence is CASIRGGAGEQFF. CDR3 nucleotide sequence: TGTGCTAGTATTCGCGGGGGGGCCGGTGAGCAGTTCTTC.

This sequence joins TRBV7-2 and TRBJ2-1, with D uncertain. The germline V and J ends were trimmed by 6 bases and 2 bases, with 14 bases remaining between them. This CDR3 has 15 residues. Germline V gene data show CDR1 as SGHTA and CDR2 as FQGNSA. This chain's CDR3 is CASSPPGSAYNEQFF. CDR3 coding DNA: TGTGCCAGCAGTCCGCCGGGCTCCGCCTACAATGAGCAGTTCTTC.

This clone was recorded only once. This sequence joins TRBV6-6 and TRBJ2-2; D is ambiguous. Trimming shortened V by 3 bases and J by 7 bases, and 12 bases separated the two germline ends. The CDR3 is 14 residues long. Germline V lookup: CDR1 MNHNY, CDR2 SVGAGI (reference sequence). CDR3 nucleotides: TGTGCCAGCAGTTATGCTAGGGAATACGGGGAGCTGTTTTTT. It codes for CASSYAREYGELFF.

CDR3 region: CARSFRGQVFCGYTF. CDR3 nucleotide sequence: TGTGCCAGAAGCTTTCGTGGACAGGTATTTTGTGGCTACACCTTC. V and J are TRBV5-3 and TRBJ1-2, with TRBD1 matching over 7 bases. TRBV5-3 is marked as an open reading frame, function uncertain. This CDR3 comprises 15 residues. The V and J ends lost 2 bases and 7 bases, in that order; junction bases with no gene match: 11.

The chain combines TRBV19 with TRBJ2-2; D not resolved. V lost 1 base, J lost 0 bases, and 9 bases lay in between. The V gene's germline CDR1 is LNHDA and CDR2 SQIVND (reference sequence). There are 16 residues in the CDR3. DNA of the CDR3: TGTGCCAGTAGTATAGGGAACACCGCGAACACCGGGGAGCTGTTTTTT. Amino acids: CASSIGNTANTGELFF.

The J gene is TRBJ1-2, the V gene TRBV7-8; 8 nucleotides match TRBD1. Germline V gene data show CDR1 as SGHVS and CDR2 as FQNEAQ. V lost 0 bases, J lost 4 bases, and 4 bases stayed unmatched. This CDR3 has 15 residues. Here the CDR3 reads CASSLAQGAAYGYTF. CDR3 DNA sequence: TGTGCCAGCAGCTTAGCGCAGGGGGCGGCCTATGGCTACACCTTC. Variable domain in full (rest from reference TRBV7-8 and TRBJ1-2): GAGVSQSPRYKVAKRGQDVALRCDPISGHVSLFWYQQALGQGPEFLTYFQNEAQLDKSGLPSDRFFAERPEGSVSTLKIQRTQQEDSAVYLCASSLAQGAAYGYTFGSGTRLTVV.

The genes are TRBV7-6 and TRBJ1-3; no firm D call. The CDR3 has 14 amino acids. Germline V gives CDR1 SGHVS, CDR2 FNYEAQ. Trimming took off 6 bases at V and 3 bases at J, with 12 bases between the two ends. CDR3 amino acids: CASSPQPGGNTIYF. The CDR3 nucleotides are TGTGCCAGCAGTCCGCAACCGGGTGGAAACACCATATATTTT.

The chain employs TRBV12-3 or TRBV12-4 and TRBJ1-1; the D is unclear. Trimming removed 6 bases from V and 0 bases from J, with 5 bases in between. The length of the CDR3 is 12 residues. The CDR3 DNA is TGTGCCAGCAGCGTTATGAACACTGAAGCTTTCTTT. It yields the protein CASSVMNTEAFF.